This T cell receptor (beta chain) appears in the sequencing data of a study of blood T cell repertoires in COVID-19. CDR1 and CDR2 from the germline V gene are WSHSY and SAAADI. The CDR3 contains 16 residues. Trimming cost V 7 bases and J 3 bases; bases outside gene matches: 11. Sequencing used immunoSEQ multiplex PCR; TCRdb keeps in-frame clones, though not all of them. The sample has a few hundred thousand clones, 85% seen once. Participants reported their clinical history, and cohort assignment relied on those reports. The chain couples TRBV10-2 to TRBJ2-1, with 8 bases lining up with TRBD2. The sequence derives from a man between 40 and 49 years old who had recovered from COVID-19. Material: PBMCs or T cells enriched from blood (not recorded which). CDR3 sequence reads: CASKKEAGAGYNEQFF. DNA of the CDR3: TGCGCCAGCAAAAAAGAAGCGGGAGCCGGCTACAATGAGCAGTTCTTC.